This is a list of T cell receptor beta chains from one sample in a study of T cells in Graves' hyperthyroidism and ophthalmopathy. TCRdb reprocessed the multiplex PCR reads with MiXCR, giving one entry per CDR3 protein. The profile shows 500,000 to 750,000 distinct CDR3 sequences, around a sixth of them singletons. The sample was blood. The origin of the receptors is a woman aged 30 to 39 with Graves' hyperthyroidism. The CDR3 runs from the conserved cysteine through the conserved F or W. D genes are given only for firm matches. Expanded clones are given a class, and other clones once, few, many or no size at all.

j_call	clone_size	v_call	d_call	cdr3_aa	cdr3_nt
TRBJ1-5	many	TRBV30	-	CAWSLREGQPQHF	TGTGCCTGGAGCTTGAGGGAAGGCCAGCCCCAGCATTTT
TRBJ2-2	few	TRBV9	-	CASSPTSQQDTGELFF	TGTGCCAGCAGCCCTACCTCACAGCAGGACACCGGGGAGCTGTTTTTT
TRBJ1-2	many	TRBV6-2/TRBV6-3	TRBD1	CASSSERDRLPNGYTF	TGTGCCAGCAGTTCCGAGCGGGACAGGTTACCTAATGGCTACACCTTC
TRBJ2-1	once	TRBV7-3	TRBD2	CASSVLAEPYNEQFF	TGTGCCAGCAGCGTCCTAGCGGAACCCTACAATGAGCAGTTCTTC
TRBJ2-1	few	TRBV10-3	-	CAISTSNNEQFF	TGTGCCATCTCCACTAGTAACAATGAGCAGTTCTTC
TRBJ2-1	many	TRBV5-1	-	CASSLSSVEQFF	TGCGCCAGCAGCTTGAGTAGCGTTGAGCAGTTCTTC
TRBJ2-1	-	TRBV6-5	-	CASSYRPAVMVYNEQFF	TGTGCCAGCAGTTACAGGCCAGCCGTCATGGTCTACAATGAGCAGTTCTTC
TRBJ2-7	many	TRBV6-1	-	CASRRTSTEQYF	TGTGCCAGCAGGAGAACTAGCACCGAGCAGTACTTC
TRBJ1-1	many	TRBV29-1	-	CSVALDRTRTEAFF	TGCAGCGTTGCCCTAGACAGAACTCGCACTGAAGCTTTCTTT
TRBJ2-1	-	TRBV5-4	TRBD2	CASRSGTSLEQFF	TGTGCCAGCAGATCCGGGACTAGCCTTGAGCAGTTCTTC
TRBJ1-5	-	TRBV19	-	CASRAGRDSNQPQHF	TGTGCCAGCCGGGCAGGACGAGATAGCAATCAGCCCCAGCATTTT
TRBJ1-5	many	TRBV11-2	-	CASSLDLGNQPQHF	TGTGCCAGCAGCTTAGATCTAGGGAATCAGCCCCAGCATTTT
TRBJ2-5	many	TRBV30	TRBD2	CAWSKLAVQETQYF	TGTGCCTGGAGTAAACTAGCGGTACAAGAGACCCAGTACTTC
TRBJ2-2	many	TRBV11-2	-	CASSSVTSNTGELFF	TGTGCCAGCAGCTCCGTTACCTCGAACACCGGGGAGCTGTTTTTT
TRBJ1-4	many	TRBV2	-	CASSAQGYDNEKLFF	TGTGCCAGCAGTGCCCAGGGTTACGATAATGAAAAACTGTTTTTT
TRBJ1-4	-	TRBV4-1	-	CASSQDRPTNEKLFF	TGCGCCAGCAGCCAAGACAGACCAACTAATGAAAAACTGTTTTTT
TRBJ2-1	few	TRBV10-2	-	CASSDVASSSYNEQFF	TGCGCCAGCAGTGACGTCGCTTCGAGCTCCTACAATGAGCAGTTCTTC
TRBJ2-7	many	TRBV28	TRBD1	CASSFRGRQGSYEQYF	TGTGCCAGCAGTTTTCGCGGGCGACAGGGGTCCTACGAGCAGTACTTC
TRBJ2-1	-	TRBV2	TRBD2	CAMPLAGNNEQLF	TGTGCCATGCCACTAGCGGGGAACAATGAGCAGCTCTTC
TRBJ2-1	few	TRBV6-1	-	CASSPAISYNEQFF	TGTGCCAGCAGTCCGGCCATCTCCTACAATGAGCAGTTCTTC
TRBJ1-2	few	TRBV6-2/TRBV6-3	-	CASSRSTANYGYTF	TGTGCCAGCAGTAGGAGTACCGCTAACTATGGCTACACCTTC
TRBJ2-1	many	TRBV11-2	-	CASSTRPALDEQFF	TGTGCCAGCAGCACCAGGCCTGCCCTGGATGAGCAGTTCTTC
TRBJ2-1	-	TRBV10-3	TRBD2	CAISVRGSVTYNEQFF	TGTGCCATCAGTGTCCGCGGGAGCGTTACCTACAATGAGCAGTTCTTC
TRBJ2-7	few	TRBV7-2	-	CASSLRGGQTYEQYF	TGTGCCAGCAGCTTAAGGGGGGGACAAACCTACGAGCAGTACTTC
TRBJ1-1	many	TRBV7-2	-	CASSAQQGLTEAFF	TGTGCCAGCAGCGCCCAACAGGGTTTGACTGAAGCTTTCTTT
TRBJ1-4	few	TRBV10-2	TRBD1	CASSDAGGTGKIKLFF	TGCGCCAGCAGTGATGCGGGGGGGACAGGGAAGATCAAACTGTTTTTT
TRBJ2-1	many	TRBV7-9	-	CASSYHLGRASNEQFF	TGTGCCAGCAGCTACCACCTAGGCAGGGCGAGCAATGAGCAGTTCTTC
TRBJ1-1	many	TRBV28	-	CASSLVQQPSRAFF	TGTGCCAGCAGTTTAGTCCAGCAACCATCTAGAGCTTTCTTT
TRBJ2-7	many	TRBV7-2	-	CASSLDRGVNSGQQYF	TGTGCCAGCAGCTTAGATCGGGGAGTAAACTCGGGGCAGCAGTACTTC
TRBJ2-7	many	TRBV6-1	TRBD2	CASGRLAGGYEQYF	TGTGCCAGCGGCCGGCTAGCGGGAGGATACGAGCAGTACTTC
TRBJ1-2	many	TRBV24-1	-	CATSDPDYGYTF	TGTGCCACCAGTGACCCGGACTATGGCTACACCTTC
TRBJ2-5	many	TRBV27	TRBD2	CASSRLAGDQETQYF	TGTGCCAGCAGTCGACTAGCGGGAGACCAAGAGACCCAGTACTTC
TRBJ2-1	-	TRBV4-2	TRBD2	CASSQDLPSGRYNEQFF	TGTGCCAGCAGCCAAGATCTTCCTAGCGGGAGGTACAATGAGCAGTTCTTC
TRBJ1-5	many	TRBV12-3/TRBV12-4	-	CASSLLIQPQHF	TGTGCCAGCAGTTTATTGATTCAGCCCCAGCATTTT
TRBJ2-7	-	TRBV6-1	-	CASTVYRGPKPSYEQYF	TGTGCCAGCACTGTCTACAGAGGGCCCAAACCTTCCTACGAGCAGTACTTC
TRBJ2-1	-	TRBV18	TRBD2	CAGSRLAGGPISPTMKFF	TGTGCCGGCTCCCGACTAGCGGGAGGACCGATATCCCCTACAATGAAATTCTTC
TRBJ2-3	-	TRBV24-1	TRBD1	CATDEGASWDTQYF	TGTGCCACAGACGAGGGGGCGTCGTGGGATACGCAGTATTTT
TRBJ2-7	many	TRBV5-6	TRBD2	CASSFTAGSYEQYF	TGTGCCAGCAGCTTTACAGCGGGAAGCTACGAGCAGTACTTC
TRBJ1-3	many	TRBV20-1	-	CSASRRGSGNTIYF	TGCAGTGCTAGCCGCAGGGGCTCTGGAAACACCATATATTTT
TRBJ2-7	-	TRBV9	-	CASSPRGSAPYEQYF	TGTGCCAGCAGCCCGCGAGGGAGCGCTCCCTACGAGCAGTACTTC
TRBJ2-1	-	TRBV6-7	-	CASRFLVGRAHFDEQFF	TGTGCCAGCAGATTTTTGGTGGGTAGGGCCCACTTCGATGAGCAGTTCTTC
TRBJ2-3	-	TRBV28	TRBD1	CASSPPGQIYPSTDTQYF	TGTGCCAGCAGTCCGCCGGGACAGATATACCCAAGCACAGATACGCAGTATTTT
TRBJ1-5	many	TRBV5-6	TRBD1	CASSLGSGGADQPQHF	TGTGCCAGCAGCTTGGGGTCAGGGGGCGCGGATCAGCCCCAGCATTTT